These 7 T cell receptor beta chains were sequenced from one sample in a study of blood T cell repertoires in COVID-19 (TCRdb year 2020). The library was obtained by the immunoSEQ multiplex PCR assay. The clones in this table, taken by TCRdb from immuneACCESS, are in-frame only. Not every clone is retained; where verified, under half of the shortfall comes from an unresolved V gene, and the cause of the rest is unknown. The sample yields under 250,000 clones; 82% were counted once. The top ten clonotypes cover about 12% of the sample. The specimen sequenced was peripheral blood. These receptors came from a woman aged 40 to 50 with acute or convalescent COVID-19.

The chain uses TRBV25-1 and TRBJ2-3; TRBD1 matches 9 bases. CDR3 length: 13 amino acids. Germline V gives CDR1 MGHDK, CDR2 SYGVNS. The trim removed 8 bases at V and 3 bases at J, leaving 3 bases unmatched. CDR3 in DNA: TGTGCCAGCGGGACAGGGCCGACAGATACGCAGTATTTT. Translating it yields CASGTGPTDTQYF.

This clone appeared a single time. The DNA of the CDR3 is TGTGCCAGCAGCAAACGACGGGAGAGGTCGGTCTACGAGCAGTACTTC. Its protein product is CASSKRRERSVYEQYF. The rearrangement uses TRBV21-1 and TRBJ2-7; TRBD2, as called in the table, went unchecked against the DNA. TRBV21-1 is tagged as a pseudogene. This CDR3 has 16 amino acids.

The chain has TRBV9 and TRBJ1-5, with TRBD1 as a possible D gene (6 bases). Germline V lookup: CDR1 SGDLS, CDR2 YYNGEE. Trimming took off 3 bases at V and 4 bases at J, with 11 bases between the two ends. The CDR3 extends over 14 amino acids. The CDR3 region has the DNA TGTGCCAGCAGCGATACAGGGTCTAATCAGCCCCAGCATTTT. Amino acids: CASSDTGSNQPQHF.

Of note for this clone: The sample contains more than one DNA sequence encoding this CDR3. This chain links TRBV6-5 with TRBJ1-5, with D unclear. This CDR3 has 13 amino acids. With 4 bases removed from V and 4 bases from J, the gap between germline ends came to 8 bases. The V gene's germline CDR1 is MNHEY and CDR2 SVGAGI. CDR3 DNA: TGTGCCAGCAGTTGGACGGGGAATCAGCCCCAGCATTTT. Translating it yields CASSWTGNQPQHF.

The chain recombines TRBV19 with TRBJ1-1; tentatively, D is TRBD1 (6 bases). From germline, CDR1 is LNHDA and CDR2 SQIVND (reference sequence). Trimming pared 5 bases from V and 0 bases from J, leaving 13 bases between. This CDR3 region has 15 residues. The CDR3 DNA follows: TGTGCCAGTAGTCAATGGGACACCCTGAACACTGAAGCTTTCTTT. Translated, it gives CASSQWDTLNTEAFF.

In this sample, this clone turned up once. Relative to the germline gene, one junction end is altered; a read error may explain this. The gene calls are TRBV6-1 and TRBJ1-2; no definite D call. CDR1 and CDR2 (germline): MNHNS, SASEGT. CDR3 length: 11 amino acids. CDR3 in amino acids: CASSEARHGNF. CDR3 sequence (DNA): TGTGCCAGCAGTGAAGCACGACATGGCAACTTC.

This chain links TRBV18 with TRBJ1-1; D is unclear. Germline CDR1 and CDR2: KGHSH and LQKENI. The V end lost 3 bases, the J end lost 7 bases, and 12 bases lay between the germline ends. CDR3 length equals 13 residues. The CDR3 loop is CASSPRQEIEAFF. The CDR3 nucleotides read TGTGCCAGCTCACCCCGACAAGAAATTGAAGCTTTCTTT.